These 27 T cell receptor beta chains came from one sample sequenced in a study of T cells in Graves' hyperthyroidism and ophthalmopathy. The source material, RNA transcripts, was used to amplify TCR beta CDR3 regions. First-round RT-PCR targeting the TCR CDR3 was performed with the HTBI primer set. TCRdb re-called the multiplex PCR reads through MiXCR, storing one row per CDR3 protein. This repertoire shows around 420,000 distinct CDR3 sequences, less than 20% found once; its top ten account for about 7.7%. Sequencing was carried out using blood. Receptor source: a woman in her late teens or twenties with Graves' hyperthyroidism.

This clonotype was seen ten or more times. The rearrangement links TRBV13 to TRBJ1-6, with 8 nucleotides matching TRBD1. Germline loops: CDR1 PRHDT, CDR2 FYEKMQ (reference sequence). The CDR3 spans 15 residues. V lost 0 bases to trimming and J lost 9 bases; unmatched junction nucleotides: 4. The CDR3 nucleotides read TGTGCCAGCAGCTTAGGCCAGGGGGCGAGTTCACCCCTCCACTTT. Protein product: CASSLGQGASSPLHF.

This clonotype was recorded at least ten times. This chain connects TRBV28 to TRBJ2-2, with D uncertain. The CDR3 spans 12 residues. Trimming removed 6 bases from V and 2 bases from J, with 4 bases in between. Looked up from germline, CDR1 is MDHEN and CDR2 is SYDVKM. This CDR3 is CASRLNTGELFF. CDR3 nucleotide sequence: TGTGCCAGCAGACTCAACACCGGGGAGCTGTTTTTT.

This chain connects TRBV25-1 to TRBJ2-5; possible D gene TRBD2, 5 bases. The germline V gene has CDR1 MGHDK and CDR2 SYGVNS. V lost 3 bases, J lost 9 bases, and 14 bases lay in between. This CDR3 is built from 13 residues. This CDR3 is CASSDGESLAQYF. The CDR3 nucleotides are TGTGCCAGCAGTGACGGGGAGTCTTTGGCCCAGTACTTC.

This clonotype was seen only a few times. This rearrangement joins TRBV6-1 to TRBJ1-6; 10 bases are a match to TRBD1. This CDR3 contains 15 residues. Germline assignment: CDR1 MNHNS and CDR2 SASEGT. The V segment lost 5 bases and the J segment 7 bases; nucleotides outside the gene matches: 5. DNA of the CDR3: TGTGCCAGCAGTACCGGACAGGGGGTAAATTCACCCCTCCACTTT. It encodes CASSTGQGVNSPLHF.

This clonotype was counted ten times or more. This rearrangement joins TRBV5-5 to TRBJ2-1; D possibly corresponds to TRBD2 (5 bases). Germline V gene lookup returns CDR1 SGHKS and CDR2 YYEKEE (reference sequence). The CDR3 is made up of 17 amino acids. V was pared by 4 bases and J by 0 bases, with 17 bases between. The CDR3 sequence is CASSEQPLSGSYNEQFF. The CDR3 DNA reads TGTGCCAGCAGCGAGCAGCCTCTCAGCGGCTCCTACAATGAGCAGTTCTTC. Complete variable domain (other parts from reference TRBV5-5 and TRBJ2-1): DAGVTQSPTHLIKTRGQQVTLRCSPISGHKSVSWYQQVLGQGPQFIFQYYEKEERGRGNFPDRFSARQFPNYSSELNVNALLLGDSALYLCASSEQPLSGSYNEQFFGPGTRLTVL.

The V call is TRBV7-2, the J call TRBJ1-1; maybe TRBD1 (5 bases). CDR1 and CDR2 from the germline V gene are SGHTA and FQGNSA. The CDR3 is 15 amino acids. V was cut by 2 bases and J by 4 bases, with 14 bases left in between. Here the CDR3 reads CASSLSVRATTEAFF. The CDR3 nucleotides read TGTGCCAGCAGCTTAAGCGTCAGGGCGACCACTGAAGCTTTCTTT.

There are a few counts of this clonotype. Germline and junction disagree at one end, which may indicate a read error. Here the CDR3 reads CASSALAGVMFSYDEQFF. The CDR3 DNA follows: TGTGCCAGTAGTGCCCTAGCGGGGGTAATGTTCTCCTACGATGAGCAGTTCTTC. This sequence joins TRBV19 and TRBJ2-1, with TRBD2 matching 10 bases. CDR1 and CDR2 (germline): LNHDA, SQIVND (reference sequence). The CDR3 contains 18 residues. Using reference TRBV19 and TRBJ2-1 for the parts outside the CDR3, the full variable domain is DGGITQSPKYLFRKEGQNVTLSCEQNLNHDAMYWYRQDPGQGLRLIYYSQIVNDFQKGDIAEGYSVSREKKESFPLTVTSAQKNPTAFYLCASSALAGVMFSYDEQFFGPGTRLTVL.

The chain carries TRBV20-1 and TRBJ1-3; 8 nucleotides match TRBD1. CDR1 DFQATT and CDR2 SNEGSKA come from the germline V gene (reference sequence). The CDR3 is made up of 14 amino acids. J was trimmed by 4 bases and V by 5 bases; bases with no gene match: 7. The CDR3 sequence is CSAPDRAEGNTIYF. In DNA, the CDR3 is TGCAGTGCTCCGGACAGGGCGGAGGGAAACACCATATATTTT.

This clonotype was seen repeatedly, ten times or more. This chain connects TRBV7-8 to TRBJ2-3; D gene unclear. V was cut by 1 base and J by 1 base, with 12 bases left in between. The CDR3 covers 16 residues. Germline V lookup: CDR1 SGHVS, CDR2 FQNEAQ. CDR3 in DNA: TGTGCCAGCAGCTTAGAAGACGGCCGCCGCACAGATACGCAGTATTTT. This sequence encodes CASSLEDGRRTDTQYF.

This clonotype was detected many times. The chain is built from TRBV14 and TRBJ1-5, with D uncertain. CDR3 length: 17 amino acids. Trimming removed 10 bases from V and 0 bases from J, with 22 bases in between. CDR1 is SGHDN, CDR2 FVKESK, per germline. The CDR3 DNA reads as TGTGCCATCAAGGACCGGGATCAAGTTTATAGCAATCAGCCCCAGCATTTT. This translates into CAIKDRDQVYSNQPQHF.

This clonotype was detected ten times or more. The chain couples TRBV28 to TRBJ2-7; 8 bases agree with TRBD1. With 3 bases clipped from V and 6 bases from J, the junction kept 7 bases outside the gene matches. CDR3 length equals 14 residues. The germline V gene encodes CDR1 MDHEN and CDR2 SYDVKM. The CDR3 reads CASSLPQGAGEQYF. The CDR3 DNA reads as TGTGCCAGCAGTTTGCCCCAGGGGGCGGGCGAGCAGTACTTC.

This clonotype has just a few counts. The V gene is TRBV19, the J gene TRBJ1-5, with D perhaps TRBD1 (5 bases). The CDR3 is 11 residues long. Per germline, CDR1 LNHDA and CDR2 SQIVND (reference sequence). CDR3 amino acids: CAAGRNQPQHF. CDR3 DNA: TGTGCAGCGGGACGCAATCAGCCCCAGCATTTT.

This clonotype was detected many times. The rearrangement uses TRBV10-3 and TRBJ2-2; D not certain. The CDR3 extends over 15 amino acids. From germline, CDR1 is ENHRY and CDR2 SYGVKD. The V end was cut by 0 bases, the J end by 3 bases, with 8 bases between. The CDR3 loop is CAISESYTYTGELFF. As DNA, the CDR3 is TGTGCCATCAGTGAGTCTTACACCTACACCGGGGAGCTGTTTTTT.

This chain joins TRBV10-3 and TRBJ2-5; 12 nucleotides match TRBD2. The trim removed 11 bases at V and 7 bases at J, leaving 20 bases unmatched. Germline assignment: CDR1 ENHRY and CDR2 SYGVKD. This CDR3 has 17 residues. DNA of the CDR3: TGTGCCTTGATGGGGGGCCGACTAGCGGGGGTCGGGGGGACCCAGTACTTC. Amino acid sequence: CALMGGRLAGVGGTQYF.

This clonotype was counted ten times or more. The chain combines TRBV12-3 or TRBV12-4 with TRBJ1-3; D not resolved. There are 12 residues in the CDR3. The V end was cut by 8 bases, the J end by 4 bases, with 9 bases between. CDR3 in amino acids: CASRGSGNTIYF. The CDR3 DNA sequence: TGTGCCAGCCGGGGTTCGGGAAACACCATATATTTT.

The sample holds a few counts of this clonotype. The chain uses TRBV9 and TRBJ2-2, with TRBD1 identical over 11 bases. Germline CDR1 is SGDLS and CDR2 is YYNGEE. J was trimmed by 6 bases and V by 0 bases; bases with no gene match: 1. The CDR3 has 15 amino acids. The CDR3 DNA reads as TGTGCCAGCAGCGTAGGGGGACAGGGGGCCGGGGAGCTGTTTTTT. This codes for CASSVGGQGAGELFF.

This clonotype has more than one count but fewer than ten. The gene calls are TRBV6-1 and TRBJ2-1; 8 bases agree with TRBD2. Germline assignment: CDR1 MNHNS and CDR2 SASEGT. Trimming cost V 6 bases and J 15 bases; bases outside gene matches: 7. The CDR3 consists of 11 residues. CDR3 bases: TGTGCCAGCAGCCCGGGGGGGTTAATGTTCTTC. This gives the protein CASSPGGLMFF.

The chain has TRBV3-1 and TRBJ1-2, with 7 bases identical to TRBD1. CDR1 and CDR2 from the germline V gene are LGHDT and YNNKEL (reference sequence). The CDR3 has 14 amino acids. J was trimmed by 4 bases and V by 2 bases; bases with no gene match: 4. The CDR3: CASSQLGQPYGYTF. DNA of the CDR3: TGTGCCAGCAGCCAATTGGGACAGCCCTATGGCTACACCTTC.

This clonotype was seen many times. The chain links TRBV28 to TRBJ2-7, with 7 bases identical to TRBD2. This CDR3 spans 16 amino acids. Germline V gene lookup returns CDR1 MDHEN and CDR2 SYDVKM. V trimming: 3 bases; J trimming: 5 bases; junction bases outside the gene matches: 13. Written as DNA, the CDR3 is TGTGCCAGCAGTTTCCTTAGGGGAGGGGAGGGCCACGAGCAGTACTTC. Translation: CASSFLRGGEGHEQYF.

This clonotype was seen a handful of times. One base away lies a much larger clone, so this may be a sequencing read error. The conserved phenylalanine or tryptophan normally closing the CDR3 is absent here, so this likely arose from a read error. V and J are TRBV5-1 and TRBJ1-1; 7 bases are shared with TRBD1. Looked up from germline, CDR1 is SGHRS and CDR2 is YFSETQ. The trim removed 2 bases at V and 4 bases at J, leaving 5 bases unmatched. The CDR3 extends over 14 amino acids. CDR3 in DNA: TGCGCCAGCAGCTTTGAGGGGGCGGGCACTGAAGCTTTCCTT. Amino acids: CASSFEGAGTEAFL.

This clonotype was recorded a few times. Compared with germline, one end of the junction differs, possibly owing to a read error. The gene calls are TRBV27 and TRBJ1-2; maybe TRBD1 (5 bases). This CDR3 is built from 13 residues. Germline loops: CDR1 MNHEY, CDR2 SMNVEV (reference sequence). As DNA, the CDR3 is TGTGCCGGCAGTTTACAGGACGGATATGGCTACACCTTC. Its protein product is CAGSLQDGYGYTF.

V gene TRBV14 combines with J gene TRBJ2-3; D is unresolved. V was trimmed by 0 bases and J by 2 bases, leaving 9 bases between them. This CDR3 comprises 15 residues. Looked up from germline, CDR1 is SGHDN and CDR2 is FVKESK. In DNA, the CDR3 is TGTGCCAGCAGCCAAGAATTAGCTTTCACAGATACGCAGTATTTT. Amino acids: CASSQELAFTDTQYF.

In this sample, this clonotype turned up many times. The chain carries TRBV18 and TRBJ1-2, with D possibly being TRBD1 (5 bases). The length of the CDR3 is 15 residues. The V gene lost 0 bases and the J gene lost 5 bases, with 13 bases spanning the gap. The germline CDR1 and CDR2 sequences are KGHSH and LQKENI. For the CDR3, the DNA is TGTGCCAGCTCACCACCCGGACTGAGGGGATATGGCTACACCTTC. Amino acids: CASSPPGLRGYGYTF.

This clonotype was found a few times. The V and J genes are TRBV29-1 and TRBJ2-7, with TRBD1 identical over 9 bases. With V trimmed by 1 base and J by 8 bases, 3 bases remained unmatched. Germline CDR1 reads SQVTM; CDR2 reads ANQGSEA. The CDR3 length is 12 residues. CDR3 residues: CSVEGQGGQQYF. The CDR3 DNA follows: TGCAGCGTTGAAGGACAGGGGGGACAGCAGTACTTC.

This clonotype occurred many times. This sequence joins TRBV20-1 and TRBJ2-7, with D perhaps given as TRBD1 or TRBD2 (5 bases each). Trimming removed 4 bases at V and 3 bases at J, with 13 bases between. CDR1 and CDR2 from the germline V gene are DFQATT and SNEGSKA (reference sequence). The CDR3 has 13 residues. DNA of the CDR3: TGCAGTGCTAACTCCGGGGCCCACTACGAGCAGTACTTC. Encoded protein: CSANSGAHYEQYF.

This clonotype was counted many times. This chain links TRBV12-3 or TRBV12-4 with TRBJ1-6, with no clear D. Trimming stripped 6 bases from V and 0 bases from J, with 12 bases between. The CDR3 loop spans 16 amino acids. CDR3 sequence (DNA): TGTGCCAGCAGCTCCCACGGGAGCTCCTATAATTCACCCCTCCACTTT. It encodes CASSSHGSSYNSPLHF.

This clonotype was counted ten times or more. The chain links TRBV5-1 to TRBJ1-1, with 7 bases matching TRBD1. Germline V gene sequence: CDR1 SGHRS, CDR2 YFSETQ. The CDR3 is made up of 17 amino acids. J was trimmed by 0 bases and V by 5 bases; bases with no gene match: 13. The CDR3 DNA reads as TGCGCCAGCAGGGTATACAGGGGAAGAGGGATGAACACTGAAGCTTTCTTT. Translated, it gives CASRVYRGRGMNTEAFF.